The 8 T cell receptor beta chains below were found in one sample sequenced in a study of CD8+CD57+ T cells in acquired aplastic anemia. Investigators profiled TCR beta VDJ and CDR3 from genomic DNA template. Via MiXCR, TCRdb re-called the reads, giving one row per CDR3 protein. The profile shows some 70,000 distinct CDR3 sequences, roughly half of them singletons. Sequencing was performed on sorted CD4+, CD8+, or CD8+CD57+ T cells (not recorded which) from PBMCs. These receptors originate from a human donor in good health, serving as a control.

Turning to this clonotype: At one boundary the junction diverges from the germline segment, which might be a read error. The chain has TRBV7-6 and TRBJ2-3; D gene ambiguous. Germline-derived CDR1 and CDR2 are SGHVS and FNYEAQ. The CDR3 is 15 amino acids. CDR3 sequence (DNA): TGTGCCAACAGCTTAAGTCCCGGCGTGTCGGATACGCAGTATTTT. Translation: CANSLSPGVSDTQYF.

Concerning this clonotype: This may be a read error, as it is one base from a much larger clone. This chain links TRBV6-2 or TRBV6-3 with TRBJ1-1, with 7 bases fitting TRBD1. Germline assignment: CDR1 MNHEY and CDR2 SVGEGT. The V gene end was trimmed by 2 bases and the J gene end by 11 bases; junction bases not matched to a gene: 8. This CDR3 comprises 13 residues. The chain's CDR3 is CASSYAAGGTAFF. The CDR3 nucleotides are TGTGCCAGCAGTTACGCGGCAGGGGGGACGGCTTTCTTT.

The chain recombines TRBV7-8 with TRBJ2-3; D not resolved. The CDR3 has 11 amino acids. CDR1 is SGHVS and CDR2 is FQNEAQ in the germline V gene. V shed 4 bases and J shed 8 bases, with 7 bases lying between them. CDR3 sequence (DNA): TGTGCCAGCAGCTGGACCGGTACGCAGTATTTT. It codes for CASSWTGTQYF. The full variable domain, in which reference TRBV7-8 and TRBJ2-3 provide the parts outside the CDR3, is GAGVSQSPRYKVAKRGQDVALRCDPISGHVSLFWYQQALGQGPEFLTYFQNEAQLDKSGLPSDRFFAERPEGSVSTLKIQRTQQEDSAVYLCASSWTGTQYFGPGTRLTVL.

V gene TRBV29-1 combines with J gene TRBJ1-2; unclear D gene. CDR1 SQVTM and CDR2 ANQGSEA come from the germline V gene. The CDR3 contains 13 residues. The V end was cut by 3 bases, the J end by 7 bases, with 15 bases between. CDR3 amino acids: CSVEEGPLGGYTF. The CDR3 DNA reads TGCAGCGTTGAGGAGGGTCCGCTCGGTGGCTACACCTTC.

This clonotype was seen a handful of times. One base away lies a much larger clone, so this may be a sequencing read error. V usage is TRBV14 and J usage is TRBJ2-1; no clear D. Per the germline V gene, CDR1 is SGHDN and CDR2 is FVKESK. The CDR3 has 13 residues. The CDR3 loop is CASSQVAYNEQLF. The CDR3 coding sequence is TGTGCCAGCAGCCAAGTAGCCTACAATGAGCAGCTCTTC. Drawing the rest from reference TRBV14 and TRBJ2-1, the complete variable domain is EAGVTQFPSHSVIEKGQTVTLRCDPISGHDNLYWYRRVMGKEIKFLLHFVKESKQDESGMPNNRFLAERTGGTYSTLKVQPAELEDSGVYFCASSQVAYNEQLFGPGTRLTVL.

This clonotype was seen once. This CDR3 reads CASSKNRVYDEQFF. The CDR3, as DNA: TGTGCCAGCAGTAAAAACAGGGTTTATGATGAGCAGTTCTTC. The chain is built from TRBV2 and TRBJ2-1, with D possibly being TRBD1 (6 bases). V shed 5 bases and J shed 8 bases, with 16 bases lying between them. The CDR3 is 14 residues long. CDR1 and CDR2 (germline): SNHLY, FYNNEI.

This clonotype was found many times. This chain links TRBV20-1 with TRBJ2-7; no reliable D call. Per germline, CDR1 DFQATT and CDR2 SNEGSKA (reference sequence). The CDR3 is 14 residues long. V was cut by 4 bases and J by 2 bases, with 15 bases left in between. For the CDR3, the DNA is TGCAGTGCTATAGTCCGCGGCAGGACCTACGAGCAGTACTTC. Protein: CSAIVRGRTYEQYF.

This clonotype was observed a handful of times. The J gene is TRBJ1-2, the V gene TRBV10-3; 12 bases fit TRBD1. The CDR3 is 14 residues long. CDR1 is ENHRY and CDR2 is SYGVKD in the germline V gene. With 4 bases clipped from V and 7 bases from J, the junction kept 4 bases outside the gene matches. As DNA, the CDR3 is TGTGCCATCAGTGGAACGGGACAGGGGGCTGGCTACACCTTC. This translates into CAISGTGQGAGYTF.